These 31 T cell receptor beta chains came from one sample sequenced in a study of monozygotic twins with inflammatory bowel disease (dated 2019 in TCRdb). The protocol used for the library was 5' RACE. Sequencing relied on an Illumina HiSeq 2500. After TCRdb reprocessed the reads, each CDR3 protein sequence was kept as one row, without DNA. The table for this sample lists about 380,000 distinct CDR3 sequences. The ten most abundant clones make up about 2.5% of the sample. Source material: blood. The receptor set was obtained from a human donor with ulcerative colitis or Crohn's disease, or a healthy co-twin of an affected twin (not recorded which).

The J gene is TRBJ2-1, the V gene TRBV5-6. This CDR3 is built from 12 residues. Per germline, CDR1 SGHDT and CDR2 YYEEEE. CDR3 loop: CASSLRDSNQFF. The whole variable domain, filled in from reference TRBV5-6 and TRBJ2-1, reads DAGVTQSPTHLIKTRGQQVTLRCSPKSGHDTVSWYQQALGQGPQFIFQYYEEEERQRGNFPDRFSGHQFPNYSSELNVNALLLGDSALYLCASSLRDSNQFFGPGTRLTVL.

The chain combines TRBV5-1 with TRBJ1-6. Germline CDR1 and CDR2: SGHRS and YFSETQ. The CDR3 contains 20 residues. The CDR3: CASSPGLAGQASSYNSPLHF.

The rearrangement links TRBV5-1 to TRBJ1-1; there is no DNA to check the TCRdb D call of TRBD1. Germline CDR1 and CDR2: SGHRS and YFSETQ. The CDR3 contains 16 residues. CDR3 residues: CASSWEDRGMNTEAFF.

The V call is TRBV9, the J call TRBJ2-7; without DNA, the TCRdb call of TRBD1 cannot be checked. This CDR3 is built from 16 residues. The germline gives CDR1 SGDLS, CDR2 YYNGEE. The CDR3 sequence: CASSVGGGTSSYEQYF.

CDR3 sequence reads: CASSLISGGVWQFF. The V and J genes are TRBV7-3 and TRBJ2-1; TCRdb reports TRBD2, a call that lacks DNA to check it against. Germline lookup yields CDR1 SGHTA and CDR2 FQGTGA. The CDR3 totals 14 residues.

The gene calls are TRBV6-1 and TRBJ2-5; without DNA, the TCRdb call of TRBD1 cannot be checked. CDR1 and CDR2 from the germline V gene are MNHNS and SASEGT. There are 15 residues in the CDR3. The CDR3 here is CASSPDNDVEETQYF.

This sequence joins TRBV7-2 and TRBJ2-1; the TRBD1 assignment by TCRdb is unverifiable without DNA. The germline V gene encodes CDR1 SGHTA and CDR2 FQGNSA. The CDR3 loop spans 16 amino acids. CDR3 amino acids: CASSPRGQGTQNEQFF.

V is TRBV20-1 and J is TRBJ2-5; TCRdb gives TRBD2 as the D gene, but with no DNA this cannot be confirmed. The CDR3 spans 15 residues. Germline CDR1 reads DFQATT; CDR2 reads SNEGSKA (reference sequence). The CDR3 sequence: CSARGALDFQETQYF.

CDR3 region: CSASRPSGGTQYEQYF. The chain has TRBV20-1 and TRBJ2-7; TCRdb's assignment of TRBD2 cannot be checked, as there is no DNA. The CDR3 length is 16 residues. Germline lookup yields CDR1 DFQATT and CDR2 SNEGSKA (reference sequence).

The rearrangement uses TRBV19 and TRBJ2-3; the D call of TRBD2 rests on TCRdb alone, since no DNA is present to check it. CDR3 length equals 15 residues. CDR1 is LNHDA, CDR2 SQIVND, per germline (reference sequence). The CDR3 region is CATDPGRGLGNTQYF. Combining the CDR3 with reference TRBV19 and TRBJ2-3 gives the whole variable domain DGGITQSPKYLFRKEGQNVTLSCEQNLNHDAMYWYRQDPGQGLRLIYYSQIVNDFQKGDIAEGYSVSREKKESFPLTVTSAQKNPTAFYLCATDPGRGLGNTQYFGPGTRLTVL.

The rearrangement uses TRBV6-5 and TRBJ2-7. The CDR3 is 14 amino acids. CDR1 and CDR2 from the germline V gene are MNHEY and SVGAGI. CDR3: CASSYRLASYEQYF.

The chain uses TRBV20-1 and TRBJ2-1; the TCRdb call, TRBD2, lacks DNA for checking. Germline V gives CDR1 DFQATT, CDR2 SNEGSKA (reference sequence). The CDR3 runs to 16 residues. CDR3 protein: CSARDQRGGTYNEQFF.

The chain uses TRBV24-1 and TRBJ2-1; the D gene TCRdb calls, TRBD1, cannot be checked with no DNA. Looked up from germline, CDR1 is KGHDR and CDR2 is SFDVKD. This CDR3 is built from 19 residues. This CDR3 is CATSEREAGGFSPHNEQFF.

This sequence joins TRBV15 and TRBJ2-3. Germline assignment: CDR1 LNHNV and CDR2 YYDKDF (reference sequence). The CDR3 length is 15 residues. The CDR3 reads CATSRDLGSGDTQYF.

The CDR3 sequence: CSARDEQVLTYEQYF. The V gene is TRBV20-1, the J gene TRBJ2-7; TCRdb's D call, TRBD1, is unchecked because there is no DNA. The CDR3 totals 15 residues. Germline CDR1 is DFQATT and CDR2 is SNEGSKA (reference sequence).

The V call is TRBV7-3, the J call TRBJ2-1; TCRdb returns TRBD1, unconfirmable since there is no DNA. From germline, CDR1 is SGHTA and CDR2 FQGTGA. This CDR3 has 15 amino acids. CDR3 region: CASSLIGGEIGEQFF.

This chain links TRBV7-9 with TRBJ1-1; TCRdb selects TRBD1, and the lack of DNA leaves this call unchecked. In germline, CDR1 is SEHNR, CDR2 FQNEAQ (reference sequence). CDR3 size: 13 residues. The CDR3 sequence is CAIGRGRITEAFF.

The chain has TRBV7-2 and TRBJ1-5. CDR1 is SGHTA and CDR2 is FQGNSA in the germline V gene. The CDR3 totals 13 residues. CDR3 sequence: CASSYNHNQPQHF.

This sequence joins TRBV7-2 and TRBJ1-5. Germline loops: CDR1 SGHTA, CDR2 FQGNSA. This CDR3 has 13 residues. CDR3: CASSGPSNQPQHF.

The chain employs TRBV19 and TRBJ2-5. Germline CDR1 and CDR2: LNHDA and SQIVND (reference sequence). The CDR3 sequence is 11 residues long. This chain's CDR3 is CASSDRETQYF.

This chain links TRBV18 with TRBJ2-3; TCRdb reports TRBD1, a call that lacks DNA to check it against. Germline-derived CDR1 and CDR2 are KGHSH and LQKENI. The CDR3 loop spans 14 amino acids. This CDR3 is CASSSRTGRDTQYF.

The gene calls are TRBV7-2 and TRBJ2-5. This CDR3 has 14 amino acids. Germline CDR1 reads SGHTA; CDR2 reads FQGNSA. The CDR3 spells CASSLAMTQETQYF.

The chain uses TRBV20-1 and TRBJ2-7; TCRdb proposes TRBD2, but this gene call is untestable without DNA. The germline V gene encodes CDR1 DFQATT and CDR2 SNEGSKA (reference sequence). CDR3 length equals 12 residues. CDR3 protein: CSASSGVYEQYF.

This chain joins TRBV20-1 and TRBJ2-7; the D call from TCRdb, TRBD1, cannot be confirmed without DNA. The CDR3 sequence is 14 residues long. The germline gives CDR1 DFQATT, CDR2 SNEGSKA (reference sequence). CDR3 in amino acids: CSARPGQSNYEQYF.

The chain joins TRBV20-1 to TRBJ2-7; TCRdb's D gene call, TRBD1, goes unchecked for lack of DNA. The CDR3 consists of 13 residues. Per the germline V gene, CDR1 is DFQATT and CDR2 is SNEGSKA (reference sequence). The chain's CDR3 is CSARTRDTYEQYF.

This sequence joins TRBV3-1 and TRBJ2-7; absent DNA, TCRdb's TRBD1 call cannot be checked. The germline gives CDR1 LGHDT, CDR2 YNNKEL (reference sequence). The CDR3 covers 15 residues. The CDR3: CASSQLTGGAYEQYF.

This rearrangement joins TRBV27 to TRBJ2-7; TCRdb returns TRBD1, unconfirmable since there is no DNA. The CDR3 sequence is 15 residues long. Per the germline V gene, CDR1 is MNHEY and CDR2 is SMNVEV (reference sequence). The CDR3 here is CASSPGQEDPYEQYF.

The chain has TRBV20-1 and TRBJ2-3; checking the TCRdb D call of TRBD2 is not possible without DNA. The CDR3 sequence is 16 residues long. The germline V gene has CDR1 DFQATT and CDR2 SNEGSKA (reference sequence). CDR3 protein: CSAPGLAGGPTDTQYF.

This rearrangement joins TRBV19 to TRBJ2-6. Germline V lookup: CDR1 LNHDA, CDR2 SQIVND (reference sequence). The CDR3 has 14 amino acids. CDR3 loop: CATRQMSGANVLTF.

The rearrangement uses TRBV10-3 and TRBJ2-1; TCRdb picks TRBD1, but there is no DNA to check that call. This CDR3 is built from 15 residues. Looked up from germline, CDR1 is ENHRY and CDR2 is SYGVKD. CDR3 sequence reads: CAIKNGGGLYNEQFF.

V and J are TRBV6-2 or TRBV6-3 and TRBJ1-1. The CDR3 length is 14 residues. Looked up from germline, CDR1 is MNHEY and CDR2 is SVGEGT. CDR3 sequence: CASSYTSRATEAFF.